The 14 T cell receptor beta chains below all came from one sample that was sequenced in a study of cytomegalovirus exposure and HLA in healthy donors listed by TCRdb under 2017. Libraries were prepared through the immunoSEQ multiplex PCR assay. The multiplex PCR relied on a mix of 60 forward primers for TCR Vbeta segments and 13 reverse primers for TCR Jbeta segments. TCRdb limited this immuneACCESS table to in-frame rearrangements with V and J called. A share of clones is missing; checked studies link under half to unresolved V genes, and the rest is unexplained. Counted in this sample were fewer than 120,000 clones; around 84% of them appeared once. The top ten constitute 1.3% of the sample. Sequenced: PBMCs. The receptors come from a woman aged 25 to 39 in good health and CMV-seronegative.

This sequence joins TRBV6-5 and TRBJ2-7; 10 bases map to TRBD2. Unmatched junction bases numbered 4, after V lost 5 bases and J lost 0 bases. This CDR3 has 15 amino acids. Germline loops: CDR1 MNHEY, CDR2 SVGAGI. CDR3 in DNA: TGTGCCAGCAGTGGACTAGCGGAGAGCTCCTACGAGCAGTACTTC. It encodes CASSGLAESSYEQYF.

The CDR3 here is CASSFGQGGRYEQYF. DNA of the CDR3: TGTGCCAGCAGCTTTGGACAGGGGGGTCGCTACGAGCAGTACTTC. V and J are TRBV7-9 and TRBJ2-7, with TRBD1 matching over 10 bases. This CDR3 comprises 15 residues. The germline gives CDR1 SEHNR, CDR2 FQNEAQ (reference sequence). V trimming: 3 bases; J trimming: 3 bases; junction bases outside the gene matches: 5. Filled out from reference TRBV7-9 and TRBJ2-7, the complete variable domain reads DTGVSQNPRHKITKRGQNVTFRCDPISEHNRLYWYRQTLGQGPEFLTYFQNEAQLEKSRLLSDRFSAERPKGSFSTLEIQRTEQGDSAMYLCASSFGQGGRYEQYFGPGTRLTVT.

A note on this clone: One junction end does not reproduce the germline sequence, and a read error may be involved. The chain links TRBV7-7 to TRBJ2-5; D is possibly TRBD1 (5 bases). In germline, CDR1 is SSHAT, CDR2 FNYEAQ (reference sequence). The CDR3 spans 14 residues. The CDR3, as DNA: TGTGCTAGCAGCCGCACAGGCTACCAAGAGACCCAGTACTTC. As protein: CASSRTGYQETQYF.

The V and J genes are TRBV4-3 and TRBJ2-7; possible D gene TRBD2, 5 bases. The CDR3 sequence is 15 residues long. V lost 0 bases to trimming and J lost 1 base, with 10 bases between them. Germline V CDR1 and CDR2: LGHNA, YSLEER. In DNA form, the CDR3 reads TGCGCCAGCAGCCAAGACTCGACGGGATCCTACGAGCAGTACTTC. It yields the protein CASSQDSTGSYEQYF.

The chain combines TRBV5-4 with TRBJ2-7; possible D gene TRBD1, 5 bases. The CDR3 totals 15 residues. The V end lost 0 bases, the J end lost 0 bases, and 10 bases lay between the germline ends. Per the germline V gene, CDR1 is SGHNT and CDR2 is YYREEE (reference sequence). The CDR3 region is CASSLGGRDSYEQYF. The CDR3 DNA reads TGTGCCAGCAGCTTGGGTGGCAGGGACTCCTACGAGCAGTACTTC.

This chain connects TRBV2 to TRBJ2-2, with unresolved D. Germline V gene lookup returns CDR1 SNHLY and CDR2 FYNNEI. Trimming cost V 6 bases and J 4 bases, with 15 bases left between them. This CDR3 has 15 residues. This chain's CDR3 is CASRVIPTLTGELFF. For the CDR3, the DNA is TGTGCCAGCAGAGTGATCCCGACTCTCACCGGGGAGCTGTTTTTT.

The chain joins TRBV2 to TRBJ2-4, with unresolved D. CDR1 is SNHLY and CDR2 is FYNNEI in the germline V gene. The CDR3 contains 14 residues. V was clipped by 8 bases and J by 0 bases, with 11 bases between them. The DNA of the CDR3 is TGTGCCAGCTTAACCGAACTAGCCAAAAACATTCAGTACTTC. It is translated as CASLTELAKNIQYF.

This clone was seen only once. The chain is built from TRBV4-1 and TRBJ2-1; the match to TRBD2 covers 13 bases. V gave up 1 base and J gave up 7 bases; unmatched junction bases: 7. Germline V gene data show CDR1 as MGHRA and CDR2 as YSYEKL. CDR3 size: 17 residues. The CDR3 sequence is CASSQGLGTSGNNEQFF. For the CDR3, the DNA is TGCGCCAGCAGCCAAGGTCTCGGGACTAGCGGGAATAATGAGCAGTTCTTC.

As for this clone: The junction shows a germline mismatch at one end, possibly a read error. The CDR3 DNA sequence: TGTGCTAGCAGCTCCGGGGGGACAAACACCGGGGAGCTGTTTTTT. Protein: CASSSGGTNTGELFF. This chain links TRBV7-7 with TRBJ2-2; perhaps TRBD2 as D (7 bases). The germline CDR1 and CDR2 sequences are SSHAT and FNYEAQ (reference sequence). The CDR3 runs 15 residues.

CDR3 region: CASSQDQGLNSYNEQFF. The CDR3 DNA is TGCGCCAGCAGCCAAGATCAGGGTCTAAACTCCTACAATGAGCAGTTCTTC. V gene TRBV4-1 combines with J gene TRBJ2-1; maybe TRBD1 (5 bases). CDR1 is MGHRA and CDR2 is YSYEKL in the germline V gene. CDR3 length: 17 amino acids. Deletions cut 0 bases from V and 0 bases from J, with 12 bases between.

This rearrangement joins TRBV15 to TRBJ2-7; 11 nucleotides agree with TRBD1. Germline V CDR1 and CDR2: LNHNV, YYDKDF (reference sequence). This CDR3 has 16 residues. The V gene end was trimmed by 0 bases and the J gene end by 3 bases; junction bases not matched to a gene: 4. In DNA, the CDR3 is TGTGCCACCAGCAGAGATGAGGACAGGGGGCTCTACGAGCAGTACTTC. Its translation is CATSRDEDRGLYEQYF.

V usage is TRBV29-1 and J usage is TRBJ2-3; 9 bases are shared with TRBD1. Per germline, CDR1 SQVTM and CDR2 ANQGSEA. With 5 bases clipped from V and 6 bases from J, the junction kept 9 bases outside the gene matches. This CDR3 contains 14 residues. In nucleotides, the CDR3 is TGCAGCGTTACGAGGACAGGGGTTGGGGATACGCAGTATTTT. Its translation: CSVTRTGVGDTQYF.

The rearrangement uses TRBV28 and TRBJ2-7; perhaps TRBD2 as D (6 bases). With 9 bases removed from V and 7 bases from J, the gap between germline ends came to 25 bases. CDR3 size: 15 residues. Germline V lookup: CDR1 MDHEN, CDR2 SYDVKM. The CDR3 loop reads CASTKTSGDIGEQYF. CDR3 DNA sequence: TGTGCCAGTACCAAGACTAGTGGGGATATAGGGGAGCAGTACTTC. The variable domain in full, with the rest retrieved from reference TRBV28 and TRBJ2-7, is DVKVTQSSRYLVKRTGEKVFLECVQDMDHENMFWYRQDPGLGLRLIYFSYDVKMKEKGDIPEGYSVSREKKERFSLILESASTNQTSMYLCASTKTSGDIGEQYFGPGTRLTVT.

The chain combines TRBV4-3 with TRBJ1-2; a possible D gene is TRBD1 (5 bases). The CDR3 runs to 15 residues. The germline V and J ends were trimmed by 1 base and 4 bases, with 13 bases remaining between them. Germline CDR1 and CDR2: LGHNA and YSLEER. The CDR3 DNA reads TGCGCCAGCAGCCAAGCTGCGGGCGGGGGCTATGGCTACACCTTC. Its protein is CASSQAAGGGYGYTF.